This T cell receptor (beta chain) is drawn from a study of cytomegalovirus exposure and HLA in healthy donors. Overall study: The Caucasian-associated ancestry cluster held under 90% of roughly 400 genotyped donors.

13 Jbeta primers and 60 Vbeta primers were used for the PCR. Generated by immunoSEQ multiplex PCR, the TCRdb table keeps only in-frame clones and is missing some. The repertoire holds some 110,000 clones, with roughly 80% as singletons. The CDR3 is 16 amino acids. The germline V and J ends were trimmed by 6 bases and 3 bases, with 21 bases remaining between them. Germline CDR1 is MDHEN and CDR2 is SYDVKM. The material sequenced was PBMCs. This receptor was obtained from a man younger than 45 in good health and CMV-seropositive. The V call is TRBV28, the J call TRBJ2-7; D may be TRBD2 (6 bases). CDR3 bases: TGTGCCAGCAGCAGCCCCGGGGGTTCGATGATCTACGAGCAGTACTTC. Translated: CASSSPGGSMIYEQYF.